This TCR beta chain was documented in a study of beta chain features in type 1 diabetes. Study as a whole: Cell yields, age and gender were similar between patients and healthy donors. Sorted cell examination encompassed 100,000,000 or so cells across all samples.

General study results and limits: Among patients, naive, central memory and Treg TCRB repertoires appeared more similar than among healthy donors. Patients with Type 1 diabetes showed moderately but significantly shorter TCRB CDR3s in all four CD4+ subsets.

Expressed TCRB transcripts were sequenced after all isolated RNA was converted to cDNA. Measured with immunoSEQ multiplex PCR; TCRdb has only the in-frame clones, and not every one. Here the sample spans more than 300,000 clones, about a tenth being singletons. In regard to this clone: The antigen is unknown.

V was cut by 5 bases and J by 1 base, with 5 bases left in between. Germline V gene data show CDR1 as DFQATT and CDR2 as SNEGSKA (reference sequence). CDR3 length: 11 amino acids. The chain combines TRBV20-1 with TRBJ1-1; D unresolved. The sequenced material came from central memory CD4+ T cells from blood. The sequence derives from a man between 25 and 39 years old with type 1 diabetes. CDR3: CSAPTNTEAFF. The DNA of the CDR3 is TGCAGTGCTCCCACGAACACTGAAGCTTTCTTT.